This is a list of T cell receptor beta chains from one sample in a study of OX40 agonist ivuxolimab in advanced cancers. The assay was immunoSEQ multiplex PCR, and TCRdb's table has in-frame clones only and misses some. The sample carries roughly 74,000 clones, 80% to 90% recorded once. The sequencing here drew on CD4+ or CD8+ T cells sorted from blood, taken in a trial of the OX40 agonist ivuxolimab. These receptors all stem from an adult with an advanced solid tumor such as melanoma, head and neck, liver or kidney cancer. CDR3s include the opening cysteine and the closing phenylalanine or tryptophan. The order of the fields is clone size, V gene, J gene, D gene, CDR3 protein, CDR3 DNA. A D gene is named only where the DNA matches it firmly. The size field is filled for only some rows; it gives once, few, many or a size class.

clone_size: NA
v_call: TRBV4-1
j_call: TRBJ2-1
d_call: TRBD1
cdr3_aa: CASSHSGGWGNNNEQFF
cdr3_nt: TGCGCCAGCAGCCATTCAGGGGGCTGGGGGAATAACAATGAGCAGTTCTTC

clone_size: once
v_call: TRBV2
j_call: TRBJ1-6
d_call: TRBD1
cdr3_aa: CASSGEGQGSLSYNSPLHF
cdr3_nt: TGTGCCAGCAGTGGAGAGGGACAGGGGTCTTTATCCTATAATTCACCCCTCCACTTT

clone_size: NA
v_call: TRBV19
j_call: TRBJ2-7
d_call: TRBD2
cdr3_aa: CASSTSVRTSGTAEQYF
cdr3_nt: TGTGCCAGTAGTACGTCAGTGCGGACTAGCGGGACCGCCGAGCAGTACTTC

clone_size: NA
v_call: TRBV7-9
j_call: TRBJ2-5
d_call: NA
cdr3_aa: CASHPRDLGGETQYF
cdr3_nt: TGTGCCAGCCATCCCCGGGACTTGGGAGGAGAGACCCAGTACTTC

clone_size: NA
v_call: TRBV15
j_call: TRBJ2-3
d_call: TRBD2
cdr3_aa: CATSLAGLIQDTQYF
cdr3_nt: TGTGCCACCAGTCTAGCGGGATTGATTCAAGATACGCAGTATTTT

clone_size: NA
v_call: TRBV15
j_call: TRBJ1-4
d_call: TRBD1
cdr3_aa: CATSRDKLRDRGEKLFF
cdr3_nt: TGTGCCACCAGCAGAGATAAACTTCGAGACAGGGGCGAAAAACTGTTTTTT

clone_size: NA
v_call: TRBV30
j_call: TRBJ1-1
d_call: NA
cdr3_aa: CAWSGWLDKGMNTEAFF
cdr3_nt: TGTGCCTGGAGTGGTTGGCTTGATAAGGGAATGAACACTGAAGCTTTCTTT

clone_size: once
v_call: TRBV7-9
j_call: TRBJ1-1
d_call: NA
cdr3_aa: CASSLVVGSGSTEAFF
cdr3_nt: TGTGCCAGCAGCTTAGTTGTTGGTTCAGGTTCCACTGAAGCTTTCTTT

clone_size: NA
v_call: TRBV15
j_call: TRBJ1-2
d_call: NA
cdr3_aa: CATSMALGRNYGYTF
cdr3_nt: TGTGCCACCAGCATGGCCTTGGGACGGAACTATGGCTACACCTTC

clone_size: NA
v_call: TRBV5-4
j_call: TRBJ1-5
d_call: NA
cdr3_aa: CASSFGGDQPQHF
cdr3_nt: TGTGCCAGCAGCTTCGGGGGCGATCAGCCCCAGCATTTT

clone_size: NA
v_call: TRBV7-2
j_call: TRBJ2-3
d_call: NA
cdr3_aa: CASSSPPVSDTQYF
cdr3_nt: TGTGCCAGCAGCTCCCCCCCAGTATCAGATACGCAGTATTTT

clone_size: NA
v_call: TRBV27
j_call: TRBJ1-2
d_call: TRBD1
cdr3_aa: CASSFNSGGGYTF
cdr3_nt: TGTGCCAGCAGTTTTAATTCAGGGGGAGGCTACACCTTC

clone_size: NA
v_call: TRBV19
j_call: TRBJ2-5
d_call: TRBD2
cdr3_aa: CASSIRQREHLREETQYF
cdr3_nt: TGTGCCAGTAGTATCCGGCAGCGGGAGCACCTTCGAGAAGAGACCCAGTACTTC

clone_size: NA
v_call: TRBV29-1
j_call: TRBJ1-2
d_call: TRBD1
cdr3_aa: CSVGTGDNYGYTF
cdr3_nt: TGCAGCGTGGGGACAGGGGATAACTATGGCTACACCTTC

clone_size: NA
v_call: TRBV5-4
j_call: TRBJ2-7
d_call: NA
cdr3_aa: CASSLGIYEQYF
cdr3_nt: TGTGCCAGCAGCTTGGGTATTTACGAGCAGTACTTC

clone_size: NA
v_call: TRBV6-1
j_call: TRBJ2-1
d_call: NA
cdr3_aa: CASTLRDEQFF
cdr3_nt: TGTGCCAGCACCCTACGAGATGAGCAGTTCTTC

clone_size: NA
v_call: TRBV9
j_call: TRBJ2-7
d_call: TRBD1
cdr3_aa: CASSRQGDEQYF
cdr3_nt: TGTGCCAGCAGCCGACAGGGCGACGAGCAGTACTTC

clone_size: once
v_call: TRBV5-1
j_call: TRBJ2-1
d_call: TRBD1
cdr3_aa: CASSLDRAHEQFF
cdr3_nt: TGCGCCAGCAGTTTAGACAGGGCGCATGAGCAGTTCTTC

clone_size: NA
v_call: TRBV6-1
j_call: TRBJ2-7
d_call: TRBD1
cdr3_aa: CASSEEVRDRGYEQYF
cdr3_nt: TGTGCCAGCAGTGAAGAGGTACGGGACAGGGGGTACGAGCAGTACTTC

clone_size: NA
v_call: TRBV7-8
j_call: TRBJ2-3
d_call: NA
cdr3_aa: CASSILPAGSGPTDTQYF
cdr3_nt: TGTGCCAGCAGCATACTCCCCGCGGGGAGCGGGCCCACAGATACGCAGTATTTT

clone_size: NA
v_call: TRBV28
j_call: TRBJ1-5
d_call: NA
cdr3_aa: CAAIGEYSNQPQHF
cdr3_nt: TGTGCCGCCATTGGGGAATATAGCAATCAGCCCCAGCATTTT